A selection of T cell receptor beta chains follows, all from one sample in a study of T cell changes during pregnancy in multiple sclerosis. This table comes from immunoSEQ multiplex PCR, and its TCRdb copy is limited to in-frame clones, with some not included. Of roughly 38,000 clones in the sample, about 92% were seen once. Sequencing used CD8+ T cells from peripheral blood mononuclear cells, obtained before pregnancy. All receptors come from a female donor with multiple sclerosis, enrolled in a pregnancy study. Each CDR3 is given with its conserved first and last residue. Each record gives: CDR3 protein, CDR3 DNA, V gene, D gene, J gene, clone size. D genes are given only for firm matches. Rows may omit the clone size; those that give it use once, few, many or a size class.

CDR3: CASSVGSGVQGTQYF
DNA: TGTGCCAGCAGCGTAGGTTCAGGGGTCCAAGGGACCCAGTACTTC
V: TRBV9
D: -
J: TRBJ2-5
size: once

CDR3: CAWSVGGVNQPQHF
DNA: TGTGCCTGGAGTGTGGGGGGAGTCAATCAGCCCCAGCATTTT
V: TRBV30
D: -
J: TRBJ1-5
size: -

CDR3: CASSLGGGHTEAFF
DNA: TGTGCCAGCAGCTTGGGGGGAGGTCACACTGAAGCTTTCTTT
V: TRBV5-4
D: -
J: TRBJ1-1
size: -

CDR3: CASSDGSFYNSPLHF
DNA: TGTGCCAGCAGTGATGGCAGTTTTTATAATTCACCCCTCCACTTT
V: TRBV2
D: -
J: TRBJ1-6
size: -

CDR3: CASSYRVNEQFF
DNA: TGTGCCAGCAGTTATAGAGTCAATGAGCAGTTCTTC
V: TRBV28
D: -
J: TRBJ2-1
size: -

CDR3: CASSLEGGLYNEQFF
DNA: TGTGCCAGCAGCTTAGAGGGAGGGTTATACAATGAGCAGTTCTTC
V: TRBV7-9
D: TRBD2
J: TRBJ2-1
size: once

CDR3: CASSSQGAQNEKLFF
DNA: TGTGCCAGCAGCTCACAGGGGGCGCAGAATGAAAAACTGTTTTTT
V: TRBV6-5
D: TRBD1
J: TRBJ1-4
size: -

CDR3: CASSVEGSGHVNQPQHF
DNA: TGTGCCAGCAGCGTAGAGGGGTCAGGGCACGTTAATCAGCCCCAGCATTTT
V: TRBV9
D: -
J: TRBJ1-5
size: -

CDR3: CASTPGGTGELFF
DNA: TGTGCCAGCACCCCCGGGGGGACCGGGGAGCTGTTTTTT
V: TRBV27
D: TRBD2
J: TRBJ2-2
size: -

CDR3: CASSLDRGSYEQYF
DNA: TGTGCCAGCAGCTTGGACAGGGGCAGTTACGAGCAGTACTTC
V: TRBV7-3
D: TRBD1
J: TRBJ2-7
size: -

CDR3: CASSLREAILGGETQYF
DNA: TGCGCCAGCAGCTTGAGGGAGGCTATCCTTGGCGGAGAGACCCAGTACTTC
V: TRBV5-1
D: -
J: TRBJ2-5
size: -

CDR3: CASSSTRGQGSYGYTF
DNA: TGTGCCAGCAGCTCAACCCGCGGACAGGGGAGCTATGGCTACACCTTC
V: TRBV7-9
D: TRBD1
J: TRBJ1-2
size: -

CDR3: CAISNSNTGELFF
DNA: TGTGCCATCAGTAACTCGAACACCGGGGAGCTGTTTTTT
V: TRBV10-3
D: -
J: TRBJ2-2
size: -

CDR3: CARSLFCQGSFGELFF
DNA: TGTGCCAGAAGCTTGTTTTGTCAGGGAAGTTTCGGGGAGCTGTTTTTT
V: TRBV5-3
D: -
J: TRBJ2-2
size: -

CDR3: CASSELGTITYEQYF
DNA: TGCGCCAGCAGTGAACTGGGGACAATAACCTACGAGCAGTACTTC
V: TRBV10-2
D: -
J: TRBJ2-7
size: once

CDR3: CASSLWGGEETQYF
DNA: TGTGCCAGCAGCCTATGGGGCGGGGAAGAGACCCAGTACTTC
V: TRBV7-6
D: -
J: TRBJ2-5
size: -

CDR3: CASSEFPSTGYGYTF
DNA: TGTGCCAGCAGTGAATTTCCCTCGACAGGGTATGGCTACACCTTC
V: TRBV2
D: TRBD1
J: TRBJ1-2
size: -

CDR3: CASSPRGSSSYNEQFF
DNA: TGTGCCAGCAGCCCCCGGGGGTCTAGCTCCTACAATGAGCAGTTCTTC
V: TRBV9
D: -
J: TRBJ2-1
size: -

CDR3: CASSPEQDRYYSYNEQFF
DNA: TGTGCCAGCTCACCAGAACAGGACAGATACTATTCCTACAATGAGCAGTTCTTC
V: TRBV18
D: -
J: TRBJ2-1
size: once

CDR3: CASSYSPGNTEAFF
DNA: TGTGCCAGCAGTTACTCGCCCGGGAACACTGAAGCTTTCTTT
V: TRBV6-5
D: -
J: TRBJ1-1
size: -

CDR3: CASSPDRRNTEAFF
DNA: TGTGCCAGCAGCCCGGACAGAAGGAACACTGAAGCTTTCTTT
V: TRBV6-6
D: -
J: TRBJ1-1
size: many

CDR3: CASSLPKTGSGETQYF
DNA: TGTGCCAGCAGCCTACCGAAGACAGGGTCGGGAGAGACCCAGTACTTC
V: TRBV7-6
D: TRBD1
J: TRBJ2-5
size: once

CDR3: CASSRLRGRTEAFF
DNA: TGTGCCAGCAGCCGATTAAGGGGGCGAACTGAAGCTTTCTTT
V: TRBV28
D: TRBD1
J: TRBJ1-1
size: -